This TCR beta chain stems from a study of cytomegalovirus exposure and HLA in healthy donors. CDR3 size: 14 residues. CDR1 and CDR2 from the germline V gene are KGHSH and LQKENI. The V gene lost 5 bases and the J gene lost 3 bases, with 11 bases spanning the gap. Points from the study as a whole: As was reported, the HLA-A and HLA-B alleles of most subjects were accurately predicted from TCR beta sequences.

With regard to this clone: Its matching antigen is unknown.

Primers included in the PCR were 60 Vbeta and 13 Jbeta primers. Here immunoSEQ multiplex PCR was the method, and the copy in TCRdb shows in-frame clones only, minus some. The sample spans fewer than 45,000 clones; the ten largest clones claim about 1.7%. The source material was PBMCs. The origin of this receptor is a woman aged 25 to 39 in good health and CMV-seronegative. The chain links TRBV18 to TRBJ1-5; D remains ambiguous. CDR3 residues: CASSSRSDNQPQHF. CDR3 nucleotides: TGTGCCAGCTCATCACGGAGCGACAATCAGCCCCAGCATTTT.